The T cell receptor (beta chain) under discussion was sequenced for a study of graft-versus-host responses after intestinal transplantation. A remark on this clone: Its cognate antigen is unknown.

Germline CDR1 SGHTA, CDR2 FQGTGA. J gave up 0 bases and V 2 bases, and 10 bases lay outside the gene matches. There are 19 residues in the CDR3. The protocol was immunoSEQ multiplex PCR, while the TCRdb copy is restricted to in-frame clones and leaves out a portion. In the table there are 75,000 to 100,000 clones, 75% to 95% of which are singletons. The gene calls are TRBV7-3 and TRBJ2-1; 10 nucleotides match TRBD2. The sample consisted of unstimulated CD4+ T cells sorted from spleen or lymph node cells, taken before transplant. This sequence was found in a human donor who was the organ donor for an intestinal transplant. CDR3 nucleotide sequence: TGTGCCAGCAGCTTAGTGGTAGCGGGGGGACCACGCTCCTACAATGAGCAGTTCTTC. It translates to CASSLVVAGGPRSYNEQFF.